The 14 T cell receptor beta chains given below trace back to one sample, sequenced in a study of radiotherapy plus CTLA-4 blockade in lung cancer. Profiled with immunoSEQ multiplex PCR; TCRdb holds only in-frame clones, not every one. The sample shows about 57,000 clones, 70% to 80% of them seen only once. The specimen comprised peripheral blood, sampled from a patient treated with radiotherapy plus ipilimumab. These receptors came from a human donor with non-small cell lung cancer who had a complete response to radiotherapy plus ipilimumab.

This clone was detected only a few times. This chain connects TRBV10-1 to TRBJ1-5, with a possible D match to TRBD1 (5 bases). This CDR3 region has 13 residues. Trimming shortened V by 5 bases and J by 6 bases, and 11 bases separated the two germline ends. Germline V CDR1 and CDR2: WNHNN, SYGVQD (reference sequence). The CDR3: CASSPGWGQPQHF. In DNA form, the CDR3 reads TGCGCCAGCAGTCCAGGGTGGGGTCAGCCCCAGCATTTT.

The chain recombines TRBV9 with TRBJ2-5; TRBD1 agrees at 10 bases. Germline values: CDR1 SGDLS, CDR2 YYNGEE. CDR3 size: 15 residues. Trimming took 2 bases from V and 4 from J; bases not matched to a gene: 5. CDR3 loop: CASSVDRDRGETQYF. CDR3 DNA: TGTGCCAGCAGCGTTGACCGGGACAGGGGAGAGACCCAGTACTTC.

The V gene is TRBV19, the J gene TRBJ1-2; TRBD1 matches at 9 bases. CDR1 and CDR2 from the germline V gene are LNHDA and SQIVND (reference sequence). V gave up 4 bases and J gave up 4 bases; unmatched junction bases: 7. The CDR3 is 15 residues long. CDR3 nucleotide sequence: TGTGCCAGTAGTAAACAGGGGGCTCTTACCTATGGCTACACCTTC. Translated, it gives CASSKQGALTYGYTF.

This chain joins TRBV2 and TRBJ1-2, with 7 positions matching TRBD1. The CDR3 is 14 residues long. With 7 bases clipped from V and 6 bases from J, the junction kept 11 bases outside the gene matches. The germline CDR1 and CDR2 sequences are SNHLY and FYNNEI. In nucleotides, the CDR3 is TGTGCCAGCACCTCCTTGGGACAGTATAATGGCTACACCTTC. Its protein product is CASTSLGQYNGYTF.

V is TRBV10-2 and J is TRBJ2-1, with a possible D match to TRBD2 (6 bases). This CDR3 region has 15 residues. Germline assignment: CDR1 WSHSY and CDR2 SAAADI. Trimming pared 3 bases from V and 4 bases from J, leaving 13 bases between. This chain's CDR3 is CASSEGRGNYNEQFF. The CDR3 DNA reads as TGCGCCAGCAGTGAAGGGCGGGGTAATTACAATGAGCAGTTCTTC.

The table lists this clone with a few counts. This sequence joins TRBV5-1 and TRBJ2-7, with 8 nucleotides matching TRBD2. This CDR3 spans 18 amino acids. Germline V gives CDR1 SGHRS, CDR2 YFSETQ. With 0 bases clipped from V and 2 bases from J, the junction kept 13 bases outside the gene matches. CDR3 amino acids: CASSLAPSGRTTPYEQYV. DNA of the CDR3: TGCGCCAGCAGCTTGGCCCCTAGCGGGCGTACTACACCCTACGAGCAGTACGTC.

V is TRBV2 and J is TRBJ1-4; 10 nucleotides align to TRBD1. CDR1 SNHLY and CDR2 FYNNEI come from the germline V gene. The trim removed 8 bases at V and 4 bases at J, leaving 4 bases unmatched. The CDR3 consists of 14 residues. This CDR3 reads CASGRDRGNEKLFF. The CDR3 DNA reads TGTGCCAGCGGCCGGGACAGGGGTAATGAAAAACTGTTTTTT.

The chain is built from TRBV19 and TRBJ2-1; 9 nucleotides align to TRBD2. In germline, CDR1 is LNHDA, CDR2 SQIVND (reference sequence). V trimming: 3 bases; J trimming: 9 bases; junction bases outside the gene matches: 9. The CDR3 is 15 residues long. The CDR3 region is CASSMEAGGIGEQFF. CDR3 sequence (DNA): TGTGCCAGTAGTATGGAGGCGGGAGGGATTGGTGAGCAGTTCTTC.

This chain uses TRBV18 with TRBJ1-4; D gene unclear. Germline assignment: CDR1 KGHSH and CDR2 LQKENI. The CDR3 is made up of 14 amino acids. V was clipped by 5 bases and J by 0 bases, with 7 bases between them. CDR3 sequence reads: CASSSGATNEKLFF. CDR3 nucleotide sequence: TGTGCCAGCTCAAGCGGAGCAACTAATGAAAAACTGTTTTTT.

The chain uses TRBV11-3 and TRBJ1-4, with 7 positions matching TRBD1. The CDR3 runs 15 residues. In germline, CDR1 is SGHNT, CDR2 YENEEA. The trim removed 5 bases at V and 8 bases at J, leaving 11 bases unmatched. The CDR3 DNA is TGTGCCAGCAGCCGGACAGGAGGCCTTATCGAAAAACTGTTTTTT. Translating it yields CASSRTGGLIEKLFF.

The chain has TRBV19 and TRBJ1-2, with TRBD1 matching over 9 bases. V was pared by 5 bases and J by 4 bases, with 11 bases of the junction left unmatched. The germline V gene has CDR1 LNHDA and CDR2 SQIVND (reference sequence). The CDR3 sequence is 16 residues long. The CDR3 region has the DNA TGTGCCAGTAGTCCTGATCGGACAGGGGTCTCCTATGGCTACACCTTC. Translation gives CASSPDRTGVSYGYTF.

In this sample, this clone turned up a few times. This sequence joins TRBV11-2 and TRBJ2-4; D may be TRBD2 (6 bases). Trimming removed 4 bases from V and 1 base from J, with 17 bases in between. The CDR3 is made up of 17 amino acids. Germline-derived CDR1 and CDR2 are SGHAT and FQNNGV. The CDR3 DNA reads as TGTGCCAGCAGCTCCCGGACTGGGGGGATCGCCAAAAACATTCAGTACTTC. As protein: CASSSRTGGIAKNIQYF. Supplemented by reference TRBV11-2 and TRBJ2-4, the full variable domain reads EAGVAQSPRYKIIEKRQSVAFWCNPISGHATLYWYQQILGQGPKLLIQFQNNGVVDDSQLPKDRFSAERLKGVDSTLKIQPAKLEDSAVYLCASSSRTGGIAKNIQYFGAGTRLSVL.

A few counts support this clone. This CDR3 is CASSFRQINTGELFF. The DNA of the CDR3 is TGTGCCAGCAGCTTCCGACAGATAAACACCGGGGAGCTGTTTTTT. J is TRBJ2-2 and V is TRBV11-2; the D gene is possibly TRBD1 (5 bases). Germline V gene lookup returns CDR1 SGHAT and CDR2 FQNNGV. The CDR3 is 15 residues long. V was trimmed by 3 bases and J by 2 bases, leaving 10 bases between them.

This chain links TRBV5-6 with TRBJ2-7; 7 bases match TRBD1. Germline values: CDR1 SGHDT, CDR2 YYEEEE. CDR3 length: 16 residues. After removal of 3 bases from V and 0 bases from J, the junction contained 9 bases not matched to a gene. CDR3 loop: CASSSDRETSSYEQYF. DNA for the CDR3: TGTGCCAGCAGCTCAGACAGGGAAACGAGCTCCTACGAGCAGTACTTC.